What follows describes a single TCR beta chain. The data were obtained in a study of technical replicates of blood from a few donors. There are 19 residues in the CDR3. CDR1 is SGHRS and CDR2 is YFSETQ in the germline V gene. Trimming took 4 bases from V and 0 from J; bases not matched to a gene: 10. The assay was immunoSEQ multiplex PCR, and TCRdb's table has in-frame clones only and misses some. Among tens of thousands of clones listed, roughly 92% were seen once. This clonotype originated in a human donor in good health. Sequencing was performed on T cells isolated from PBMCs. This rearrangement joins TRBV5-1 to TRBJ2-1, with 13 bases aligning to TRBD2. The DNA for the CDR3 is TGCGCCAGCAGCCCTGGACTAGCGGGGGTCGAAAGCTCCTACAATGAGCAGTTCTTC. This codes for CASSPGLAGVESSYNEQFF.